Listed below are T cell receptor beta chains from one sample, sequenced in a study of PD-1 blockade in classical Hodgkin lymphoma. Some clones are missing from TCRdb's copy, which holds only in-frame ones; the method was immunoSEQ multiplex PCR. The table records 55,000 to 75,000 clones, roughly 91% of them present only once. The sequencing here drew on peripheral blood mononuclear cells (PBMCs), taken at baseline. Source of these receptors: a human donor with classical Hodgkin lymphoma. The CDR3 runs from the conserved cysteine through the conserved F or W. Each record gives: clone size, J gene, V gene, D gene, CDR3 length, CDR3 protein, CDR3 DNA. A D gene is named only where the DNA matches it firmly. Not every row has a clone size; where given, it reads once, few, many or a size class.

NA,TRBJ2-7,TRBV21-1,NA,13,CARGEGRSYEQYF,TGTGCCAGGGGAGAAGGTCGCTCCTACGAGCAGTACTTC
NA,TRBJ2-7,TRBV28,NA,15,CASSLRQEASYEQYF,TGTGCCAGCAGTCTCCGACAGGAAGCCTCCTACGAGCAGTACTTC
once,TRBJ1-4,TRBV25-1,NA,13,CASSEYTNEKLFF,TGTGCCAGCAGTGAATACACTAATGAAAAACTGTTTTTT
NA,TRBJ1-4,TRBV28,NA,11,CASSSNEKLFF,TGTGCCAGCAGTTCCAATGAAAAACTGTTTTTT
NA,TRBJ2-5,TRBV11-3,NA,16,CASSLGQAGGEETQYF,TGTGCCAGCAGCTTAGGACAGGCCGGTGGGGAAGAGACCCAGTACTTC
NA,TRBJ1-3,TRBV28,NA,17,CASSLPALGSSGNTIYF,TGTGCCAGCAGTTTACCCGCCCTCGGGAGCTCTGGAAACACCATATATTTT
NA,TRBJ2-7,TRBV7-2,TRBD2,17,CASSLGGPLAGTYEQYF,TGTGCCAGCAGCTTGGGGGGCCCGTTAGCGGGGACCTACGAGCAGTACTTC
NA,TRBJ2-2,TRBV11-3,TRBD1,15,CASSPGTGNTGELFF,TGTGCCAGCAGCCCAGGGACAGGGAACACCGGGGAGCTGTTTTTT
NA,TRBJ2-2,TRBV5-1,TRBD2,17,CASSLAWGGRGTGELFF,TGCGCCAGCAGCTTGGCCTGGGGCGGGAGAGGTACCGGGGAGCTGTTTTTT
NA,TRBJ1-2,TRBV28,TRBD1,17,CASSFIYRGQGQSGYTF,TGTGCCAGCAGTTTCATTTACCGCGGACAGGGGCAGAGTGGCTACACCTTC
NA,TRBJ1-2,TRBV6-5,TRBD1,14,CASSYGTGDYGYTF,TGTGCCAGCAGCTACGGGACAGGGGACTATGGCTACACCTTC
NA,TRBJ1-3,TRBV9,NA,15,CASSGGLFSGNTIYF,TGTGCCAGCAGCGGGGGGTTGTTCTCTGGAAACACCATATATTTT
NA,TRBJ1-5,TRBV7-8,NA,15,CASSPRENPNQPQHF,TGTGCCAGCAGCCCCCGAGAGAACCCCAATCAGCCCCAGCATTTT
NA,TRBJ2-2,TRBV9,NA,14,CASSVGGGTGELFF,TGTGCCAGCAGCGTAGGGGGAGGTACCGGGGAGCTGTTTTTT
NA,TRBJ2-7,TRBV6-5,NA,14,CASSYSSPGSEQYF,TGTGCCAGCAGTTACTCGAGTCCGGGTTCCGAGCAGTACTTC
NA,TRBJ1-3,TRBV5-6,NA,14,CASSLRASGNTIYF,TGTGCCAGCAGCTTAAGAGCTTCTGGAAACACCATATATTTT
once,TRBJ2-1,TRBV18,NA,14,CASSPWETYNEQFF,TGTGCCAGCTCACCATGGGAGACCTACAATGAGCAGTTCTTC
NA,TRBJ1-4,TRBV6-5,NA,12,CASRGQNEKLFF,TGTGCCAGCAGAGGACAAAATGAAAAACTGTTTTTT
NA,TRBJ2-5,TRBV9,NA,18,CASSVGDQGSGRQETQYF,TGTGCCAGCAGCGTAGGCGACCAGGGGTCGGGGAGGCAAGAGACCCAGTACTTC
NA,TRBJ2-3,TRBV7-6,NA,14,CASSWGARAHTQYF,TGTGCCAGCAGCTGGGGGGCTAGGGCGCATACGCAGTATTTT
NA,TRBJ2-7,TRBV27,NA,14,CASRDRDNRYEQYF,TGTGCCAGCAGGGACCGGGACAATCGCTACGAGCAGTACTTC
NA,TRBJ1-2,TRBV6-1,NA,17,CASSETFRVRANYGYTF,TGTGCCAGCAGTGAGACTTTCAGGGTGAGAGCTAACTATGGCTACACCTTC
NA,TRBJ1-1,TRBV27,NA,14,CASSTRTEGTEAFF,TGTGCCAGCAGTACGCGGACCGAGGGCACTGAAGCTTTCTTT
once,TRBJ2-5,TRBV4-2,NA,13,CASSQGEKETQYF,TGTGCCAGCAGCCAAGGGGAGAAAGAGACCCAGTACTTC
NA,TRBJ2-5,TRBV28,TRBD1,14,CASSYGDREETQYF,TGTGCCAGCAGCTATGGGGACAGGGAAGAGACCCAGTACTTC
NA,TRBJ2-2,TRBV19,NA,16,CASSSTGPANTGELFF,TGTGCCAGTAGCTCAACAGGACCTGCGAACACCGGGGAGCTGTTTTTT
NA,TRBJ1-4,TRBV5-8,TRBD1,13,CASPTYRGEKLFF,TGTGCCAGCCCTACGTACAGGGGTGAAAAACTGTTTTTT
NA,TRBJ1-5,TRBV18,TRBD1,15,CASSLGQGAGQPQHF,TGTGCCAGCTCCCTTGGACAGGGGGCTGGTCAGCCCCAGCATTTT
NA,TRBJ1-3,TRBV4-1,TRBD1,16,CASSAAWTGGWHTIYF,TGCGCCAGCAGCGCCGCATGGACAGGGGGCTGGCACACCATATATTTT
NA,TRBJ2-1,TRBV27,TRBD1,16,CASSFSPGQGYNEQFF,TGTGCCAGCAGTTTCTCTCCGGGACAGGGCTACAATGAGCAGTTCTTC
few,TRBJ2-7,TRBV9,NA,13,CASSSTGEGEQYF,TGTGCCAGCAGCTCGACAGGGGAGGGCGAGCAGTACTTC
NA,TRBJ2-1,TRBV28,NA,16,CASSLYGGPQEDEQFF,TGTGCCAGCAGTTTATATGGGGGACCCCAGGAGGATGAGCAGTTCTTC
NA,TRBJ2-1,TRBV7-3,TRBD2,16,CASSLRPGTTFPEQFF,TGTGCCAGCAGCTTAAGGCCCGGGACTACCTTCCCGGAGCAGTTCTTC
NA,TRBJ1-2,TRBV7-9,NA,16,CASKKSDSPIDLSYTF,TGTGCCAGCAAAAAATCGGACAGCCCAATCGACTTAAGCTACACCTTC
NA,TRBJ1-1,TRBV12-5,TRBD1,15,CASGLVQGRNTEAFF,TGTGCTAGTGGTTTGGTACAGGGGCGGAACACTGAAGCTTTCTTT
NA,TRBJ2-7,TRBV5-1,TRBD1,16,CASSLEGGGSAYEQYF,TGCGCCAGCAGCTTGGAAGGGGGCGGCTCAGCCTACGAGCAGTACTTC
NA,TRBJ2-3,TRBV19,NA,15,CASSIQGIRTDTQYF,TGTGCCAGTAGTATTCAAGGAATACGCACAGATACGCAGTATTTT
NA,TRBJ2-3,TRBV6-1,TRBD1,14,CATYRGYRTDTQYF,TGTGCCACCTACAGGGGGTACCGCACAGATACGCAGTATTTT
NA,TRBJ2-2,TRBV7-3,TRBD1,20,CASSGPAGGAGVVSTGELFF,TGTGCCAGCAGCGGACCGGCAGGGGGCGCTGGTGTGGTTAGCACCGGGGAGCTGTTTTTT
NA,TRBJ2-1,TRBV9,NA,13,CASSGLAYNEQFF,TGTGCCAGCAGCGGCTTAGCGTACAATGAGCAGTTCTTC
NA,TRBJ2-2,TRBV7-8,NA,16,CASSSSRDSRTGELFF,TGTGCCAGCAGCTCTTCTAGGGATAGCCGCACCGGGGAGCTGTTTTTT
medium-sized,TRBJ2-2,TRBV9,NA,14,CASSVAENTGELFF,TGTGCCAGCAGCGTAGCAGAGAACACCGGGGAGCTGTTTTTT
NA,TRBJ2-7,TRBV12-5,TRBD1,18,CASGLVPATRGPMGEQYF,TGTGCTAGTGGTTTGGTACCCGCAACCAGGGGGCCTATGGGCGAGCAGTACTTC
NA,TRBJ2-7,TRBV25-1,NA,13,CASSVSGSYEQYF,TGTGCCAGCAGCGTTAGCGGCTCCTACGAGCAGTACTTC
NA,TRBJ1-1,TRBV14,NA,13,CASSQDPNTEAFF,TGTGCCAGCAGCCAAGATCCTAACACTGAAGCTTTCTTT
NA,TRBJ1-2,TRBV19,TRBD1,16,CASSTGPLQGAHGYTF,TGTGCCAGTAGTACGGGCCCGCTTCAGGGGGCCCATGGCTACACCTTC
NA,TRBJ2-5,TRBV5-4,NA,14,CASSLGGAEETQYF,TGTGCCAGCAGCTTGGGGGGGGCGGAGGAGACCCAGTACTTC
NA,TRBJ2-7,TRBV5-1,TRBD2,17,CASSFPSEAGDVYEQYF,TGCGCCAGCAGCTTTCCCTCAGAAGCGGGAGATGTTTACGAGCAGTACTTC
NA,TRBJ2-3,TRBV2,TRBD2,19,CALFGASGVLKRSTDTQYF,TGTGCCCTATTCGGGGCTAGCGGAGTTCTGAAAAGAAGCACAGATACGCAGTATTTT